The entry below gives a single T cell receptor beta chain sequence along with its context. Its antigen is undetermined. This sample stems from a study of cytotoxic CD8 clonotypes in ibrutinib-treated CLL. Study information: Averaging across samples gave roughly 230,000 productive templates and over 85,000 productive rearrangements. Overall study findings and caveats: The public clonotypes identified were infrequent and showed contraction or stability on treatment. Samples from sustained-remission and progressing patients were taken at different times.

The CDR3 is 13 amino acids. The ends lost 7 bases at V and 6 bases at J; junction bases unmatched: 9. The V gene's germline CDR1 is MNHEY and CDR2 SMNVEV (reference sequence). Clones were sequenced by immunoSEQ multiplex PCR, and TCRdb holds only the in-frame ones, with some missing. This sample yields about 310,000 clones, of which about 77% are seen a single time; roughly 7% belongs to the top ten. The chain couples TRBV27 to TRBJ2-7; 7 nucleotides agree with TRBD1. The sequence was obtained from a human donor with chronic lymphocytic leukemia. The sample consisted of PBMCs, taken before ibrutinib treatment. The CDR3 DNA sequence: TGTGCCAGCACCCCCGGGACAGTTGGCGAGCAGTACTTC. Encoded protein: CASTPGTVGEQYF.